This TCR beta chain was recovered during a study of graft-versus-host responses after intestinal transplantation. As concerns this clone: Its target is not known.

In germline, CDR1 is LNHDA, CDR2 SQIVND (reference sequence). Trimming shortened V by 3 bases and J by 4 bases, and 10 bases separated the two germline ends. The CDR3 contains 14 residues. Clones were sequenced by immunoSEQ multiplex PCR, and TCRdb holds only the in-frame ones, with some missing. The sample records about 83,000 clones, 85% to 90% being singletons. The source material was unstimulated CD4+ T cells sorted from spleen or lymph node cells, sampled before intestinal transplant. This chain links TRBV19 with TRBJ1-3; D is undetermined. The sequence was obtained from a human donor who received an intestinal transplant. CDR3 sequence: CASSIGATGNTIYF. The CDR3 region has the DNA TGTGCCAGTAGTATTGGAGCTACCGGAAACACCATATATTTT.